Shown below are 4 T cell receptor beta chains from a single sample sequenced in a study of technical replicates of blood from several donors. Generated by immunoSEQ multiplex PCR, the TCRdb table keeps only in-frame clones and is missing some. This table has tens of thousands of clones, roughly 95% appearing once. Input material: T cells isolated from PBMCs. The receptors were sampled from a human donor in good health.

The rearrangement uses TRBV19 and TRBJ2-2; D may be TRBD2 (6 bases). Germline V gives CDR1 LNHDA, CDR2 SQIVND (reference sequence). This CDR3 region has 15 residues. Trimming removed 2 bases at V and 8 bases at J, with 15 bases between. The CDR3 sequence: CASSISRREWGELFF. DNA for the CDR3: TGTGCCAGTAGTATATCTCGGCGGGAATGGGGGGAGCTGTTTTTT.

V gene TRBV4-1 combines with J gene TRBJ2-1; D is ambiguous. CDR1 and CDR2 from the germline V gene are MGHRA and YSYEKL. The CDR3 totals 14 residues. V lost 9 bases and J 0 bases, leaving 12 bases between the germline ends. In nucleotides, the CDR3 is TGCGCCAGTTGTAAGGAGAGCTCCTACAATGAGCAGTTCTTC. The encoded protein is CASCKESSYNEQFF.

The chain couples TRBV2 to TRBJ2-3; D remains unclear. The germline CDR1 and CDR2 sequences are SNHLY and FYNNEI. The length of the CDR3 is 13 residues. Trimming removed 3 bases from V and 2 bases from J, with 6 bases in between. CDR3: CASSDTYTDTQYF. DNA of the CDR3: TGTGCCAGCAGTGACACCTACACAGATACGCAGTATTTT.

The chain recombines TRBV27 with TRBJ2-5, with TRBD1 identical over 7 bases. Germline V CDR1 and CDR2: MNHEY, SMNVEV (reference sequence). V lost 4 bases, J lost 1 base, and 6 bases stayed unmatched. The CDR3 length is 15 residues. CDR3 sequence reads: CASSSMTGTQETQYF. The CDR3 region has the DNA TGTGCCAGCAGTTCAATGACAGGGACCCAAGAGACCCAGTACTTC.